This T cell receptor beta chain was identified in a study of cytomegalovirus exposure and HLA in healthy donors. Looking at the study overall: Across about 400 genotyped donors, roughly 80% landed in the Caucasian-associated ancestry cluster.

PCR was performed using 60 Vbeta and 13 Jbeta primers. Produced via immunoSEQ multiplex PCR; TCRdb's table is partial and in-frame only. The sample has 120,000 or so clones; 15% to 20% are singletons. Study-level results: Reportedly, TCR beta sequences accurately predicted HLA-A and HLA-B alleles in most subjects. Highest at DRB1 and lowest at HLA-C, TCR association rates differed among HLA loci in a later analysis. The listing of fewer than 200 TCR beta chains classed them as cytomegalovirus-associated.

The length of the CDR3 is 15 residues. Per germline, CDR1 SGDLS and CDR2 YYNGEE. Trimming stripped 3 bases from V and 0 bases from J, with 10 bases between. On this clone: Its target is unknown.

This TCR was recovered from a female donor in good health and CMV-seropositive. Sequenced input: PBMCs. The chain has TRBV9 and TRBJ1-5, with a weak D call TRBD1 (5 bases). The CDR3 region has the DNA TGTGCCAGCAGCGCAGCAGGGTATAGCAATCAGCCCCAGCATTTT. Residues: CASSAAGYSNQPQHF.